Following are 3 T cell receptor beta chains from one sample sequenced in a study of OX40 agonist ivuxolimab in advanced cancers. Measured with immunoSEQ multiplex PCR; TCRdb has only the in-frame clones, and not every one. The sample lists some 150,000 clones, 90% occurring once. The sequences come from CD4+ or CD8+ T cells sorted from blood, collected in a trial of the OX40 agonist ivuxolimab. The receptor source for this set is an adult with an advanced solid tumor such as melanoma, head and neck, liver or kidney cancer.

The rearrangement joins TRBV5-1 to TRBJ2-7; no clear D. CDR1 and CDR2 from the germline V gene are SGHRS and YFSETQ. The V end was cut by 3 bases, the J end by 1 base, with 11 bases between. The CDR3 loop spans 14 amino acids. CDR3 sequence (DNA): TGCGCCAGCAGCTATACAGTAAATTCCTACGAGCAGTACTTC. It translates to CASSYTVNSYEQYF.

The chain employs TRBV1 and TRBJ1-2. TRBV1 is flagged as a pseudogene. CDR3 length: 12 amino acids. The CDR3 region has the DNA TGCACCAGCATGCGAAAGACCTATGGCTACACCTTC. It encodes CTSMRKTYGYTF.

The chain uses TRBV7-2 and TRBJ2-3; 11 nucleotides agree with TRBD2. The CDR3 contains 18 residues. Looked up from germline, CDR1 is SGHTA and CDR2 is FQGNSA. V lost 2 bases to trimming and J lost 0 bases; unmatched junction nucleotides: 7. The CDR3 DNA is TGTGCCAGCAGCTTAAAGATAGCGGGAGGGACTAGCACAGATACGCAGTATTTT. It yields the protein CASSLKIAGGTSTDTQYF.